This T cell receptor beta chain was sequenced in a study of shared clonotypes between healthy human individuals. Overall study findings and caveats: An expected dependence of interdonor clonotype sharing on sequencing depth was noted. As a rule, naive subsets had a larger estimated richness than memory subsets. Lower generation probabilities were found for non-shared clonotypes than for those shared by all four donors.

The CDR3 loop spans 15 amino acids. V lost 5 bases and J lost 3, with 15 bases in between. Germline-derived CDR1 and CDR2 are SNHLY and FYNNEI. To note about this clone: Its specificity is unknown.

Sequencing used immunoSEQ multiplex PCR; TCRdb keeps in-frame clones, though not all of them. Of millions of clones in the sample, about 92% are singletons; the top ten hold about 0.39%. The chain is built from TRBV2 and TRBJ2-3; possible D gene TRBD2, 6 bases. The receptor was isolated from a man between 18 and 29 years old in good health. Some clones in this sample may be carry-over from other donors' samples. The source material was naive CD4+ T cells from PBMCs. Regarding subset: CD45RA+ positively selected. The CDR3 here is CASSFGAGGTDTQYF. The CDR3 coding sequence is TGTGCCAGCAGTTTCGGAGCGGGCGGTACAGATACGCAGTATTTT.